The clone carrying this T cell receptor (beta chain) was picked up a small number of times. Its antigen is not known. Sample treatment: roughly 11-day PBMC culture with coronavirus spike peptide pools or control peptides (ViraFEST assay). Trimming removed 1 base at V and 3 bases at J, with 9 bases between. Germline V CDR1 and CDR2: MNHEY, SVGAGI. This CDR3 has 14 residues. Scientists ran DNA taken from cultured CD4+ T cells through the Oncomine TCR Beta short-read assay for sequencing. Investigators isolated genomic DNA from cultured CD4+ T cells. TCRdb fed the PCR reads into MiXCR, producing one record per CDR3 protein. The sample consists of more than 9,500 distinct CDR3 sequences, 53% of them appearing once. This sample is part of a study of vaccination and CD4 T cells after COVID-19. Looking at the study overall: From HCoV-229E, HCoV-OC43, HCoV-NL63 and SARS-CoV-2, overlapping spike peptides were used to stimulate the cells. Findings of the study overall: The median number of SARS-CoV-2-reactive clonotypes increased from approximately 21 to 38, a change that did not reach significance.

The sequencing input was CD4+ T cells from blood, cultured in vitro. The clonotype originates from a human donor who had recovered from COVID-19. The genes are TRBV6-5 and TRBJ2-5; tentatively, D is TRBD2 (6 bases). The DNA for the CDR3 is TGTGCCAGCAGTTACTATGGGGAGGAAGAGACCCAGTACTTC. The encoded protein is CASSYYGEEETQYF.